This TCR beta chain appears in the sequencing data of a study of T cell responses to AZD1222 COVID-19 vaccine. Clones were read by immunoSEQ multiplex PCR, and TCRdb kept only the in-frame ones, dropping some. The sample lists 70,000 to 95,000 clones, more than 90% occurring once. The CDR3 covers 15 residues. V lost 5 bases, J lost 4 bases, and 8 bases stayed unmatched. The germline CDR1 and CDR2 sequences are SGHTA and FQGNSA. This clonotype was sampled from an adult in good health. J is TRBJ2-1 and V is TRBV7-2, with TRBD1 matching over 7 bases. This specimen consisted of peripheral blood, obtained on day 0 of AZD1222 vaccination. The CDR3 loop is CASSTGTDPYNEQFF. CDR3 DNA sequence: TGTGCCAGCAGCACCGGGACAGACCCTTACAATGAGCAGTTCTTC. Full variable domain (rest looked up from reference TRBV7-2 and TRBJ2-1): GAGVSQSPSNKVTEKGKDVELRCDPISGHTALYWYRQSLGQGLEFLIYFQGNSAPDKSGLPSDRFSAERTGGSVSTLTIQRTQQEDSAVYLCASSTGTDPYNEQFFGPGTRLTVL.